This passage covers 27 T cell receptor beta chains from one sample sequenced in a study of Graves' ophthalmopathy and Graves' hyperthyroidism. The sequenced template was RNA, covering the TCR beta CDR3 region. An opening RT-PCR round employed HTBI primers and preceded a second-round multiplex PCR. MiXCR, run by TCRdb on the multiplex PCR reads, gives a single entry per CDR3 protein. Of some 210,000 distinct CDR3 sequences in the sample, over 25% were seen once. Sequences were obtained from peripheral blood. All receptors derive from a man over 45 with Graves' ophthalmopathy.

This clonotype was seen many times. The rearrangement uses TRBV18 and TRBJ1-1; D not certain. The CDR3 spans 13 residues. With 1 base removed from V and 1 base from J, the gap between germline ends came to 4 bases. CDR1 and CDR2 from the germline V gene are KGHSH and LQKENI. Here the CDR3 reads CASSPQKNTEAFF. CDR3 nucleotide sequence: TGTGCCAGCTCACCACAGAAGAACACTGAAGCTTTCTTT.

This clonotype was found many times. The chain combines TRBV18 with TRBJ1-1, with D possibly matching TRBD1 (5 bases). Germline CDR1 is KGHSH and CDR2 is LQKENI. The ends were cut back, 6 bases at V and 4 bases at J, with 12 bases in the middle. This CDR3 region has 13 residues. This CDR3 reads CASSGTPSTEAFF. The CDR3 nucleotides are TGTGCCAGCTCTGGGACCCCCAGCACTGAAGCTTTCTTT. Complete variable domain (other parts from reference TRBV18 and TRBJ1-1): NAGVMQNPRHLVRRRGQEARLRCSPMKGHSHVYWYRQLPEEGLKFMVYLQKENIIDESGMPKERFSAEFPKEGPSILRIQQVVRGDSAAYFCASSGTPSTEAFFGQGTRLTVV.

This clonotype was seen ten or more times. The chain is built from TRBV4-3 and TRBJ2-7; no reliable D call. This CDR3 spans 13 amino acids. Trimming took off 3 bases at V and 6 bases at J, with 12 bases between the two ends. The V gene's germline CDR1 is LGHNA and CDR2 YSLEER. The CDR3: CASSQPPLSEQYF. In DNA form, the CDR3 reads TGCGCCAGCAGCCAGCCGCCCCTGAGCGAGCAGTACTTC.

CDR3 sequence: CASRAGSPYEQYF. CDR3 in DNA: TGTGCCAGCAGGGCAGGCTCTCCCTACGAGCAGTACTTC. The V call is TRBV6-1, the J call TRBJ2-7; unclear D gene. V was trimmed by 6 bases and J by 2 bases, leaving 11 bases between them. The CDR3 runs 13 residues. Germline values: CDR1 MNHNS, CDR2 SASEGT.

This clonotype was seen repeatedly, ten times or more. The chain employs TRBV29-1 and TRBJ2-7, with unresolved D. The CDR3 totals 11 residues. V was pared by 7 bases and J by 4 bases, with 11 bases between. Germline assignment: CDR1 SQVTM and CDR2 ANQGSEA. CDR3 loop: CSAVESYEQYF. The DNA for the CDR3 is TGCAGCGCCGTGGAGTCTTACGAGCAGTACTTC.

This clonotype was counted many times. The chain has TRBV30 and TRBJ1-5; 9 positions match TRBD1. J lost 8 bases, V lost 0 bases, and 8 bases had no gene match. The CDR3 contains 15 residues. The germline gives CDR1 GTSNPN, CDR2 SVGIG (reference sequence). CDR3 region: CAWSVPGTGQEPQHF. The CDR3 DNA follows: TGTGCCTGGAGTGTACCGGGGACAGGGCAAGAGCCCCAGCATTTT.

This chain uses TRBV7-9 with TRBJ2-7; unclear D gene. Germline CDR1 and CDR2: SEHNR and FQNEAQ (reference sequence). The CDR3 has 14 amino acids. V gave up 1 base and J gave up 2 bases, with 9 bases separating them. CDR3 sequence: CASSLVDGTYEQYF. The CDR3 coding sequence is TGTGCCAGCAGCTTAGTGGATGGCACCTACGAGCAGTACTTC.

In this sample, this clonotype turned up many times. V and J are TRBV4-1 and TRBJ1-2, with D tentatively TRBD1 (6 bases). The CDR3 runs 17 residues. V lost 1 base and J lost 4, with 19 bases in between. Looked up from germline, CDR1 is MGHRA and CDR2 is YSYEKL. The CDR3 protein is CASSQGGGRDLSYGYTF. The CDR3, as DNA: TGCGCCAGCAGCCAAGGGGGGGGGCGCGATCTTAGCTATGGCTACACCTTC.

This clonotype has ten or more counts. In DNA form, the CDR3 reads TGTGCCACCAGCAGAGGACAGGAAGCTTTCTTT. Translating gives CATSRGQEAFF. V gene TRBV15 combines with J gene TRBJ1-1; possibly TRBD1 for D (5 bases). Germline lookup yields CDR1 LNHNV and CDR2 YYDKDF (reference sequence). The CDR3 spans 11 residues. V dropped 1 base and J dropped 8 bases, with 5 bases sitting between them. Combining the CDR3 with reference TRBV15 and TRBJ1-1 gives the whole variable domain DAMVIQNPRYQVTQFGKPVTLSCSQTLNHNVMYWYQQKSSQAPKLLFHYYDKDFNNEADTPDNFQSRRPNTSFCFLDIRSPGLGDTAMYLCATSRGQEAFFGQGTRLTVV.

The chain carries TRBV6-5 and TRBJ1-1, with TRBD1 as a possible D gene (6 bases). With 6 bases removed from V and 3 bases from J, the gap between germline ends came to 14 bases. The CDR3 has 14 residues. Germline V gene data show CDR1 as MNHEY and CDR2 as SVGAGI. For the CDR3, the DNA is TGTGCCAGCAGCTTACAGGGCCAACACACTGAAGCTTTCTTT. Translated, it gives CASSLQGQHTEAFF.

This clonotype was seen only a few times. V is TRBV12-5 and J is TRBJ1-1; tentatively, D is TRBD1 (5 bases). Germline V CDR1 and CDR2: LGHNT, FRNRAP. The CDR3 sequence is 12 residues long. V shed 4 bases and J shed 5 bases, with 8 bases lying between them. CDR3 amino acids: CASGSPGTEAFF. The CDR3 coding sequence is TGTGCTAGTGGTTCTCCAGGGACTGAAGCTTTCTTT. Full variable domain (missing parts from reference TRBV12-5 and TRBJ1-1): DARVTQTPRHKVTEMGQEVTMRCQPILGHNTVFWYRQTMMQGLELLAYFRNRAPLDDSGMPKDRFSAEMPDATLATLKIQPSEPRDSAVYFCASGSPGTEAFFGQGTRLTVV.

This clonotype occurred many times. The V gene is TRBV5-1, the J gene TRBJ2-5, with D possibly being TRBD1 or TRBD2 (5 bases each). The CDR3 is 12 amino acids. Per germline, CDR1 SGHRS and CDR2 YFSETQ. Trimming removed 5 bases from V and 5 bases from J, with 10 bases in between. The chain's CDR3 is CASRTEGETQYF. As DNA, the CDR3 is TGCGCCAGCAGAACCGAGGGGGAGACCCAGTACTTC.

This clonotype was detected ten times or more. The chain links TRBV25-1 to TRBJ2-7; TRBD2 might be the D (6 bases). CDR1 is MGHDK, CDR2 SYGVNS, per germline. The CDR3 runs 14 residues. V was trimmed by 7 bases and J by 0 bases, leaving 13 bases between them. CDR3 region: CASTVDSGSYEQYF. Here the CDR3 DNA reads TGTGCCAGCACAGTTGATAGCGGCTCCTACGAGCAGTACTTC.

This clonotype showed up many times. For the CDR3, the DNA is TGTGCCAGCAGCTTCTGGGTCCAAGAGACCCAGTACTTC. Its protein is CASSFWVQETQYF. The gene calls are TRBV7-8 and TRBJ2-5; unclear D gene. The CDR3 contains 13 residues. V was shortened by 3 bases and J by 1 base, with 6 bases between the two germline ends. The germline CDR1 and CDR2 sequences are SGHVS and FQNEAQ.

This clonotype occurred many times. The chain combines TRBV27 with TRBJ2-5; D gene uncertain. The CDR3 extends over 13 amino acids. Germline lookup yields CDR1 MNHEY and CDR2 SMNVEV (reference sequence). V was shortened by 5 bases and J by 5 bases, with 12 bases between the two germline ends. This CDR3 is CASSPSNLETQYF. Written as DNA, the CDR3 is TGTGCCAGCAGTCCGTCAAATTTGGAGACCCAGTACTTC.

The rearrangement uses TRBV2 and TRBJ2-5, with TRBD2 matching 10 bases. The ends lost 8 bases at V and 4 bases at J; junction bases unmatched: 7. CDR1 is SNHLY, CDR2 FYNNEI, per germline. There are 14 residues in the CDR3. The CDR3 DNA follows: TGTGCCAGCGGTAGCGGGAGGCCAGGAGAGACCCAGTACTTC. Translating it yields CASGSGRPGETQYF. Full variable domain (missing parts from reference TRBV2 and TRBJ2-5): EPEVTQTPSHQVTQMGQEVILRCVPISNHLYFYWYRQILGQKVEFLVSFYNNEISEKSEIFDDQFSVERPDGSNFTLKIRSTKLEDSAMYFCASGSGRPGETQYFGPGTRLLVL.

At least ten counts were recorded for this clonotype. This sequence joins TRBV3-1 and TRBJ1-2, with 8 bases lining up with TRBD1. Trimming at V came to 4 bases and at J to 7 bases, leaving 11 bases not matched to a gene. CDR3 size: 15 residues. Germline loops: CDR1 LGHDT, CDR2 YNNKEL (reference sequence). CDR3 nucleotide sequence: TGTGCCAGCAGCCGGCCCGGACAGGGAAAATTTGGCTACACCTTC. Its protein product is CASSRPGQGKFGYTF.

The table lists this clonotype with many counts. The rearrangement joins TRBV19 to TRBJ1-1; no definite D call. CDR3 length: 15 amino acids. V shed 3 bases and J shed 1 base, with 12 bases lying between them. Germline assignment: CDR1 LNHDA and CDR2 SQIVND (reference sequence). CDR3 region: CASSISEDGNTEAFF. For the CDR3, the DNA is TGTGCCAGTAGTATTTCGGAGGACGGGAACACTGAAGCTTTCTTT.

This clonotype was detected many times. Germline is not matched at one junction end, which may reflect a read error. The rearrangement links TRBV7-7 to TRBJ2-2, with D possibly matching TRBD2 (5 bases). Germline CDR1 SSHAT, CDR2 FNYEAQ (reference sequence). The length of the CDR3 is 15 residues. The CDR3 here is CASSPQSGYTGELFF. The CDR3 DNA follows: TGTGCTAGCAGCCCTCAAAGCGGCTACACCGGGGAGCTGTTTTTT.

This clonotype was seen repeatedly, ten times or more. The chain joins TRBV28 to TRBJ1-1; D may be TRBD1 (6 bases). Trimming took 7 bases from V and 5 from J, leaving 20 bases between them. Germline V gives CDR1 MDHEN, CDR2 SYDVKM. This CDR3 spans 15 amino acids. CDR3 sequence: CASILSGDRITEAFF. CDR3 in DNA: TGTGCCAGCATTCTTAGTGGAGACAGGATAACTGAAGCTTTCTTT.

The CDR3 spells CASRQVGRGEATEAFF. The CDR3 DNA sequence: TGTGCCAGCAGACAGGTAGGACGAGGCGAGGCTACTGAAGCTTTCTTT. V usage is TRBV27 and J usage is TRBJ1-1; possible D gene TRBD1, 5 bases. Germline assignment: CDR1 MNHEY and CDR2 SMNVEV (reference sequence). The CDR3 is 16 residues long. V was pared by 6 bases and J by 5 bases, with 22 bases between.

This clonotype was detected many times. J is TRBJ1-1 and V is TRBV6-1, with D tentatively TRBD1 (6 bases). The CDR3 loop spans 14 amino acids. The germline V gene has CDR1 MNHNS and CDR2 SASEGT. Trimming shortened V by 3 bases and J by 5 bases, and 13 bases separated the two germline ends. CDR3 DNA sequence: TGTGCCAGCAGTGATGCGACAGGCAGGACTGAAGCTTTCTTT. This translates into CASSDATGRTEAFF.

This clonotype was seen ten or more times. This rearrangement joins TRBV3-1 to TRBJ1-1; D call uncertain. V lost 1 base to trimming and J lost 5 bases, with 8 bases between them. The CDR3 has 13 amino acids. Germline CDR1 reads LGHDT; CDR2 reads YNNKEL (reference sequence). CDR3 bases: TGTGCCAGCAGCCAAGGGGGTAGAACTGAAGCTTTCTTT. It translates to CASSQGGRTEAFF. The whole variable domain, remainder taken from reference TRBV3-1 and TRBJ1-1, is DTAVSQTPKYLVTQMGNDKSIKCEQNLGHDTMYWYKQDSKKFLKIMFSYNNKELIINETVPNRFSPKSPDKAHLNLHINSLELGDSAVYFCASSQGGRTEAFFGQGTRLTVV.

This clonotype was detected only a few times. The rearrangement joins TRBV3-1 to TRBJ2-7; D is unclear. CDR1 and CDR2 from the germline V gene are LGHDT and YNNKEL (reference sequence). The CDR3 sequence is 14 residues long. V was pared by 0 bases and J by 1 base, with 7 bases between. CDR3 DNA: TGTGCCAGCAGCCAAGAAGGAGAGTCCTACGAGCAGTACTTC. Amino acid sequence: CASSQEGESYEQYF.

This clonotype was counted ten times or more. This chain joins TRBV5-1 and TRBJ1-5; TRBD1 is a possible D gene (5 bases). The V and J ends lost 4 bases and 7 bases respectively, with 15 bases between them. CDR1 and CDR2 (germline): SGHRS, YFSETQ. The CDR3 spans 14 residues. CDR3 in DNA: TGCGCCAGCAGCCCGGGGGTTGAAGGACAGCCCCAGCATTTT. Its translation is CASSPGVEGQPQHF.

This clonotype came up many times. The chain joins TRBV7-2 to TRBJ2-5; TRBD2 agrees at 10 bases. Germline-derived CDR1 and CDR2 are SGHTA and FQGNSA. The CDR3 contains 15 residues. Trimming took 2 bases from V and 4 from J; bases not matched to a gene: 4. The CDR3, as DNA: TGTGCCAGCAGCTTAACTAGCGGGATGGGAGAGACCCAGTACTTC. Amino acids: CASSLTSGMGETQYF.

Many counts were recorded for this clonotype. This chain joins TRBV20-1 and TRBJ1-2, with D perhaps matching TRBD1 (6 bases). Trimming took off 5 bases at V and 7 bases at J, with 17 bases between the two ends. This CDR3 is built from 13 residues. Per the germline V gene, CDR1 is DFQATT and CDR2 is SNEGSKA (reference sequence). In nucleotides, the CDR3 is TGCAGTGCTGTTGACAGGTCCACCCGTGGCTACACCTTC. Amino acids: CSAVDRSTRGYTF.